A selection of T cell receptor beta chains follows, all from one sample in a study of identical twins. TCRdb reanalysed the 5' RACE reads using MiXCR and keeps one entry per CDR3 protein. Of a few hundred thousand distinct CDR3 sequences in the sample, approximately 12% were seen once. This same sample was also taken into another study, of yellow fever vaccine responses in identical twins.

The sample taken for sequencing was memory (CD45RO+) T cells sorted from blood. The receptors originated from a woman between 18 and 30 years old in good health. Both conserved end residues are part of each CDR3. Fields, in order: V gene, CDR3 protein.

TRBV5-6,CASSSLNPGTSQYF
TRBV12-3/TRBV12-4,CATLLAGAYEQYF
TRBV18,CASSPGTGGYEQYF
TRBV6-5,CASKGVNTEAFF
TRBV6-4,CASSDSGSSSYNEQFF
TRBV6-5,CASSYNGDRGNSPLHF
TRBV6-1,CASGRERISYGANVLTF
TRBV6-1,CASSPHSGGATDTQYF
TRBV25-1,CASNTPGQGEKLFF
TRBV14,CASSYLVSRGNTEAFF
TRBV20-1,CSAILAGGLPEQFF
TRBV12-3/TRBV12-4,CASSTQKSIQYF
TRBV12-3/TRBV12-4,CASSLPLAGFTDTQYF
TRBV10-3,CAISREGTGTLYEQYF
TRBV9,CASSVSPTDTQYF
TRBV29-1,CSGRGLVDEQYF
TRBV21-1,CASSGWGSEQYF
TRBV28,CASSELSNTEAFF
TRBV6-6,CASRNGGSGELFF
TRBV28,CASSFDRGRETQYF
TRBV5-1,CASSRDRVTYEQYF
TRBV25-1,CASSEEGPASTDTQYF
TRBV10-3,CAIEGAAGELFF
TRBV2,CASRGRAQQMSRELFF
TRBV27,CASTSGTVADVRYTF
TRBV25-1,CASSPVSNTGELFF
TRBV20-1,CSAREFKGIIEKLFF
TRBV6-6,CASRESRDEQYF
TRBV5-1,CASTPGQGGLRGTGELFF
TRBV30,CAWGRANTGELFF
TRBV6-4,CASSVGTANNEQFF
TRBV20-1,CSARGETQYF
TRBV2,CATIDPSGANVLTF
TRBV3-1,CASSQERAGGQVEQFF
TRBV10-3,CANAPGGRGLSYNEQFF
TRBV6-2/TRBV6-3,CASSYRTGGQNEQFF
TRBV12-3/TRBV12-4,CASSWEENYGYTF
TRBV4-2,CASSQETSGTYEQFF
TRBV29-1,CSVRSTSALYEQYF
TRBV10-3,CAISGDGSYNEQFF
TRBV28,CASRPGPNYGYTF
TRBV3-1,CASSQGGGGNTEAFF
TRBV7-2,CASQPGGNVGNEQFF
TRBV2,CASSERENSPLHF
TRBV29-1,CSVELGGRNTEAFF
TRBV5-1,CASSFDSMNTGELFF
TRBV20-1,CSARGGGKSYEQYF